These T cell receptor beta chains were read from a single sample in a study of beta chain features in type 1 diabetes. Sequencing used immunoSEQ multiplex PCR; TCRdb keeps in-frame clones, though not all of them. The data hold around 200,000 clones, with less than 15% observed a single time. The material sequenced was central memory CD4+ T cells from blood. Every receptor here comes from a woman aged 18-29 years in good health. Each CDR3 is given with its conserved first and last residue. The D gene is left open where the match is weak. Clone size is given for some rows only: seen once, a few or many times, or a class if the clone is expanded.

cdr3_nt	cdr3_aa	v_call	d_call	j_call	clone_size
TGTGCCACCAGCAGAGATTTCGGTGGTAATGAAAAACTGTTTTTT	CATSRDFGGNEKLFF	TRBV15	.	TRBJ1-4	many
TGTGCCAGCAGCTTAAGGACAGGGGATGCAGATACGCAGTATTTT	CASSLRTGDADTQYF	TRBV7-8	TRBD1	TRBJ2-3	few
TGTGCCAGCAGCTTATATGGAGGGGGCGAGAGGAAAAATTTC	CASSLYGGGERKNF	TRBV7-8	TRBD1	TRBJ1-2	few
TGCAGCGGGCAGACAGGGCCATATGAAGCTTTCTTT	CSGQTGPYEAFF	TRBV29-1	TRBD1	TRBJ1-1	.
TGTGCCACCAGCAGAGATGACTTAGGGGGTAACACTGAAGCTTTCTTT	CATSRDDLGGNTEAFF	TRBV15	.	TRBJ1-1	.
TGTGCCAGCAGCTTGCGTTTCTCTGGGGCCAACGTCCTGACTTTC	CASSLRFSGANVLTF	TRBV5-5	.	TRBJ2-6	few
TGTGCCAGCAGCTTGCGGGAGTCCTACGAGCAGTACTTC	CASSLRESYEQYF	TRBV7-9	TRBD2	TRBJ2-7	.
TGTGCCAGCAGAGAGCGGGTGGGTGGTTATGAGCAGTTCTTC	CASRERVGGYEQFF	TRBV6-5	.	TRBJ2-1	.
TGTGCCATCAGTGGAGATTCCGGGGAGCTGTTTTTT	CAISGDSGELFF	TRBV10-3	.	TRBJ2-2	few
TGTGCCAGCAGCCCAGGACTAGCGGCGCAGTTCTTC	CASSPGLAAQFF	TRBV9	TRBD2	TRBJ2-1	.
TGTGCCGGGGACAGGGGGATGGGGACTGAAGCTTTCTTT	CAGDRGMGTEAFF	TRBV30	TRBD1	TRBJ1-1	.
TGTGCCAGCAGCTTGGACCTACCGAACACTGAAGCTTTCTTT	CASSLDLPNTEAFF	TRBV5-8	.	TRBJ1-1	few
TGTGCCAGCAGCAACAGGGGGCTGGAAGCCAACGTCCTGACTTTC	CASSNRGLEANVLTF	TRBV7-2	TRBD1	TRBJ2-6	.
TGTGCCAGCAGCCCCGGGACAGCAACCAGATACTCCTACAATGAGCAGTTCTTC	CASSPGTATRYSYNEQFF	TRBV27	TRBD1	TRBJ2-1	.
TGTGCCAGCAGCCGTGGGGCCGATTCCATTATGAACACTGAAGCTTTCTTT	CASSRGADSIMNTEAFF	TRBV7-9	.	TRBJ1-1	few
TGTGCCAGCAGCTTTGGGACAGGGGACACTGAAGCTTTCTTT	CASSFGTGDTEAFF	TRBV11-3	TRBD1	TRBJ1-1	.
TGTGCCAGCTCACGGACTAGCGGGAGGGCCGAAATGCCGTACTTC	CASSRTSGRAEMPYF	TRBV18	TRBD2	TRBJ2-7	.
TGTGCCAGCGGGACAGGGAATAATCAGCCCCAGCATTTT	CASGTGNNQPQHF	TRBV27	TRBD1	TRBJ1-5	.
TGTGCCAGCACAATTCCTGGGGCAGGGCCCCAAGAGACCCAGTACTTC	CASTIPGAGPQETQYF	TRBV25-1	.	TRBJ2-5	.
TGTGCCAGCTCACCACCGAAGCTAGCGGGAGGCGCGTTCGGAGAGACCCAGTACTTC	CASSPPKLAGGAFGETQYF	TRBV18	TRBD2	TRBJ2-5	few
TGTGCCAGCAGTGGACTAGCGGGAGGGAGAGGGAAGACCCAGTACTTC	CASSGLAGGRGKTQYF	TRBV28	TRBD2	TRBJ2-5	.
TGTGCCAGCAGTCGATACCTACAGGGAACAACTAATGAAAAACTGTTTTTT	CASSRYLQGTTNEKLFF	TRBV2	.	TRBJ1-4	few
TGCGCCAGCTCGTCTTCCGCTGGAGCGGACAATGAGCAGTTCTTC	CASSSSAGADNEQFF	TRBV5-1	.	TRBJ2-1	.
TGTGCCAGCAGCGTACCGGGACAGGGGCCTGCAAACATTCAGTACTTC	CASSVPGQGPANIQYF	TRBV5-6	TRBD1	TRBJ2-4	.
TGTGCCACCAGCAGAGATCGCGGCGGGAGGGCCACAGATACGCAGTATTTT	CATSRDRGGRATDTQYF	TRBV15	TRBD2	TRBJ2-3	few
TGTGCCAGCAGCCCAACGGGACAAGGCTACGAGCAGTACTTC	CASSPTGQGYEQYF	TRBV7-6	.	TRBJ2-7	few
TGTGCCATCAGTGGGAGAGCGGACTACGAGCAGTACTTC	CAISGRADYEQYF	TRBV10-3	.	TRBJ2-7	.